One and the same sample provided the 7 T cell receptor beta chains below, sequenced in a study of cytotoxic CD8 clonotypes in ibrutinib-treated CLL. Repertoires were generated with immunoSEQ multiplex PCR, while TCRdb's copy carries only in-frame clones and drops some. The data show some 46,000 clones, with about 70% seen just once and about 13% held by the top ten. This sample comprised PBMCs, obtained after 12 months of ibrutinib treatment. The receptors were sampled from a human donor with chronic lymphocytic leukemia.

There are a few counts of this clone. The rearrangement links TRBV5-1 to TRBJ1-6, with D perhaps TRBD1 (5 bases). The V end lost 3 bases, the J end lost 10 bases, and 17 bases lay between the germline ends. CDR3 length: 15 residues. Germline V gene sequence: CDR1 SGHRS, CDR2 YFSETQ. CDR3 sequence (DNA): TGCGCCAGCAGCTGGGCTAGAGGGGAGGAATCACCCCTCCACTTT. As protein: CASSWARGEESPLHF. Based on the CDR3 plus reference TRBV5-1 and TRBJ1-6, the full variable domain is KAGVTQTPRYLIKTRGQQVTLSCSPISGHRSVSWYQQTPGQGLQFLFEYFSETQRNKGNFPGRFSGRQFSNSRSEMNVSTLELGDSALYLCASSWARGEESPLHFGNGTRLTVT.

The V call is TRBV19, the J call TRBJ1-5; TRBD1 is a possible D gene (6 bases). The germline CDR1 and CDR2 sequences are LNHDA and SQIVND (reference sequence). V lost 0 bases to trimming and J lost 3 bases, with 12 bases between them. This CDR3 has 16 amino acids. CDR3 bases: TGTGCCAGTAGTATAGATTTAACAGGGTTCAATCAGCCCCAGCATTTT. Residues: CASSIDLTGFNQPQHF. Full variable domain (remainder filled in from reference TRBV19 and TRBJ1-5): DGGITQSPKYLFRKEGQNVTLSCEQNLNHDAMYWYRQDPGQGLRLIYYSQIVNDFQKGDIAEGYSVSREKKESFPLTVTSAQKNPTAFYLCASSIDLTGFNQPQHFGDGTRLSIL.

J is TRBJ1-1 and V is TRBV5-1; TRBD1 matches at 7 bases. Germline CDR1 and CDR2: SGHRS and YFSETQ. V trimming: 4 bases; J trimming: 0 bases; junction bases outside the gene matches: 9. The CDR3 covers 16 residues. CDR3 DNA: TGCGCCAGCAGCGGCAACAGGGGATCCATGAACACTGAAGCTTTCTTT. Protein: CASSGNRGSMNTEAFF.

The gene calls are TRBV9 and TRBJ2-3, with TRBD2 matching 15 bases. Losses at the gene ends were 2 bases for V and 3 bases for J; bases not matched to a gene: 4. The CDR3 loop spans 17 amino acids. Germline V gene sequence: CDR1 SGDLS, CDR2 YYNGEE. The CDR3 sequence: CASSVQGTSGGTDTQYF. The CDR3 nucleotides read TGTGCCAGCAGCGTTCAGGGGACTAGCGGGGGGACAGATACGCAGTATTTT.

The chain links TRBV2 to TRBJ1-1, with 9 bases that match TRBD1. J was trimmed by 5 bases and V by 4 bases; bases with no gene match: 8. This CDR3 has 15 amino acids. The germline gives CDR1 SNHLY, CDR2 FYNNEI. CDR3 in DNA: TGTGCCAGCAGTGCCTCCGACAGGGGGGGAACTGAAGCTTTCTTT. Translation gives CASSASDRGGTEAFF.

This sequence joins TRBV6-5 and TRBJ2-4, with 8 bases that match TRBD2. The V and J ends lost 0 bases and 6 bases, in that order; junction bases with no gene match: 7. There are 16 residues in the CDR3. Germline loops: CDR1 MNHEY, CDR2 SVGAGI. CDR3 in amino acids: CASSYSGAGGSNIQYF. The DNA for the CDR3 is TGTGCCAGCAGTTACTCTGGCGCGGGGGGTTCAAACATTCAGTACTTC.

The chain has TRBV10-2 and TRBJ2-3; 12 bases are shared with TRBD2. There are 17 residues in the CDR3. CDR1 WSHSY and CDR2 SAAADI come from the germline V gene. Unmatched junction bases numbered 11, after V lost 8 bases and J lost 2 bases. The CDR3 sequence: CASRLARLAGVTDTQYF. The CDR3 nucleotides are TGCGCCAGCCGCTTGGCTCGACTAGCGGGGGTCACAGATACGCAGTATTTT.